A selection of T cell receptor beta chains follows, all from one sample in a study of CD8 T cells in ankylosing spondylitis. TCRdb redid the calling of the 5' RACE reads with MiXCR, one entry per CDR3 protein. The sample yields about 220,000 distinct CDR3 sequences, around 20% seen once. Sequencing used blood, either unsorted or a sorted T cell fraction (not recorded which). Receptors originate from a male donor with ankylosing spondylitis. Both conserved end residues are part of each CDR3. A D gene is named only where the DNA matches it firmly. Only part of the rows carry a size: once, few, many, or a class if the clone is expanded.

>TRBV12-3/TRBV12-4|.|15|few|TRBJ1-5
TGTGCCAGCAGTTTTGCCGGGGCAGATAATCAGCCCCAGCATTTT
CASSFAGADNQPQHF
>TRBV6-2/TRBV6-3|TRBD2|16|.|TRBJ2-7
TGTGCCAGCAGCCACGGGGGGGGCCACTCCTTCTACGAGCAGTACTTC
CASSHGGGHSFYEQYF
>TRBV20-1|.|16|.|TRBJ2-7
TGCAGTGCTAGAGATACGTGGGACTCCAAACCCTACGAGCAGTACTTC
CSARDTWDSKPYEQYF
>TRBV11-2|.|14|.|TRBJ2-5
TGTGCCAGCAGCTTAGAAGGGGGGCCAGAGACCCAGTACTTC
CASSLEGGPETQYF
>TRBV20-1|.|15|few|TRBJ2-7
TGCAGTGCTAGCGCCAGGGGAACTGTTCGGTACGAGCAGTACTTC
CSASARGTVRYEQYF
>TRBV7-9|.|13|.|TRBJ1-1
TGTGCCAGCAGCTTAGTAGGGGCTCCTGAAGCTTTCTTT
CASSLVGAPEAFF
>TRBV6-1|.|15|.|TRBJ1-1
TGTGCCAGCAGTCCTTGGAGGGGGGAGAACACTGAAGCTTTCTTT
CASSPWRGENTEAFF
>TRBV4-2|TRBD1|16|.|TRBJ1-1
TGTGCCAGCAGCCACTTGACAGGGGCCGAGAACACTGAAGCTTTCTTT
CASSHLTGAENTEAFF
>TRBV11-2|TRBD1|16|few|TRBJ2-1
TGTGCCAGCACCCTTAGCCCTGGGACAGGGGTTTTTGGGCAGTTCTTC
CASTLSPGTGVFGQFF
>TRBV7-8|.|17|few|TRBJ2-7
TGTGCCAGCAGCTTACATGGAGGAGCGGCAAGCTCCTACGAGCAGTACTTC
CASSLHGGAASSYEQYF
>TRBV29-1|.|12|.|TRBJ1-1
TGCAGTTGGTTGGGCGGGAACACTGAAGCTTTCTTT
CSWLGGNTEAFF
>TRBV20-1|TRBD1|13|.|TRBJ2-3
TGCAGTGCTCCGGGACAGACCACAGATACGCAGTATTTT
CSAPGQTTDTQYF
>TRBV7-9|.|15|.|TRBJ2-3
TGTGCCAGCAGCTTGGTCACCGGGACCACAGATACGCAGTATTTT
CASSLVTGTTDTQYF
>TRBV7-9|.|12|.|TRBJ2-7
TGTGCCAGCGGGGATGTCGCCTACGAGCAGTACTTC
CASGDVAYEQYF
>TRBV7-9|.|12|.|TRBJ2-3
TGTGCCAGCAGCTTATGGGTGGATACGCAGTATTTT
CASSLWVDTQYF
>TRBV7-9|.|16|few|TRBJ2-7
TGTGCCAGCATGCAGGCGGGGCCTGGTCTACGATTGGAGCAGTACTTC
CASMQAGPGLRLEQYF
>TRBV18|TRBD1|14|.|TRBJ2-7
TGTGCCAGCTCACCGACAGGGGTCGTTTACGAGCAGTACTTC
CASSPTGVVYEQYF
>TRBV5-5|.|14|few|TRBJ2-5
TGTGCCAGCAGCTTGGCCGGAGGCCAAGAGACCCAGTACTTC
CASSLAGGQETQYF
>TRBV20-1|TRBD2|16|.|TRBJ2-7
TGCAGTGCTAGGGGGGACCCCAAAGCGGGAGTTAACGAGCAGTACTTC
CSARGDPKAGVNEQYF
>TRBV2|TRBD2|17|.|TRBJ2-3
TGTGCCAGCAGTGAATATCGCGTAGCGGGAGGGTTAGATACGCAGTATTTT
CASSEYRVAGGLDTQYF
>TRBV12-3/TRBV12-4|TRBD1|15|many|TRBJ2-1
TGTGCCAGCAGTTTGGGGACAGGGGGGCTTGATGAGCAGTTCTTC
CASSLGTGGLDEQFF
>TRBV29-1|TRBD2|17|many|TRBJ2-5
TGCAGCGTTGTGGGGCTCGGACTAGGGAGGTACCAAGAGACCCAGTACTTC
CSVVGLGLGRYQETQYF
>TRBV28|.|17|.|TRBJ1-5
TGTGCCAGCAGTTTAGGGCAGGCCGCGGTTAGCAATCAGCCCCAGCATTTT
CASSLGQAAVSNQPQHF
>TRBV10-3|.|15|.|TRBJ1-2
TGTGCCATCAGTGAAGGCAGGGAAGCTAACTATGGCTACACCTTC
CAISEGREANYGYTF
>TRBV19|.|13|few|TRBJ2-1
TGTGCCAGTAGTATCGCCGGGTACAATGAGCAGTTCTTC
CASSIAGYNEQFF
>TRBV2|TRBD1|13|.|TRBJ2-1
TGTGCCATCGACAGGGAACCCTACAATGAGCAGTTCTTC
CAIDREPYNEQFF
>TRBV7-6|.|16|.|TRBJ2-3
TGTGCCAGCAGTCAAACGCGGGGCCCTAGCACAGATACGCAGTATTTT
CASSQTRGPSTDTQYF
>TRBV27|.|13|.|TRBJ1-6
TGTGCCAGCAAACCCCCCGGGTGGGCACCCCTCCACTTT
CASKPPGWAPLHF
>TRBV7-9|.|14|many|TRBJ2-1
TGTGCCAGCAGCTTAGGGACGGTCTACAATGAGCAGTTCTTC
CASSLGTVYNEQFF
>TRBV12-3/TRBV12-4|TRBD1|15|many|TRBJ1-2
TGTGCCAGCAGTTTAGCGAACAGGGGGAACTATGGCTACACCTTC
CASSLANRGNYGYTF
>TRBV28|.|17|.|TRBJ2-3
TGTGCCAGCAGTTTATACGGGGGTCGGGAAATCGGAGATACGCAGTATTTT
CASSLYGGREIGDTQYF
>TRBV28|TRBD2|18|.|TRBJ2-5
TGTGCCAGCAGTCTACCTAGGGCTAGCGGGACCTTCCAAGAGACCCAGTACTTC
CASSLPRASGTFQETQYF
>TRBV28|.|15|.|TRBJ1-1
TGTGCCAGCAGTCCTCCCCCGTCGGCGGCGGTGGCGGCTTTCTTT
CASSPPPSAAVAAFF
>TRBV6-1|.|16|.|TRBJ2-7
TGTGCCAGCAGTCCCGACGGGGAGCTAGCCCCATACGAGCAGTACTTC
CASSPDGELAPYEQYF
>TRBV7-8|TRBD2|15|.|TRBJ2-1
TGTGCCAGCAGCGTACTAGCGGGTTCTTACAATGAGCAGTTCTTC
CASSVLAGSYNEQFF
>TRBV2|.|13|few|TRBJ1-1
TGTGCCAGCAGCGGAGACCCGGGCACTGAAGCTTTCTTT
CASSGDPGTEAFF
>TRBV4-1|.|14|few|TRBJ1-1
TGCGCCAGCAGCCAAGATTTACGGGACACTGAAGCTTTCTTT
CASSQDLRDTEAFF
>TRBV4-3|.|14|.|TRBJ2-7
TGCGCCAGCAGCCAAGTCAGGGGGGGCTACGAGCAGTACTTC
CASSQVRGGYEQYF
>TRBV7-6|.|17|.|TRBJ2-3
TGTGCCAGCAGCTTACCCCCCCTTGGGGGCCCCACAGATACGCAGTATTTT
CASSLPPLGGPTDTQYF
>TRBV24-1|.|15|few|TRBJ1-1
TGTGCCACCAACCCTAGGGAAACAGTGAACACTGAAGCTTTCTTT
CATNPRETVNTEAFF
>TRBV9|.|14|.|TRBJ2-1
TGTGCCAGCAGCGCCCAACTTGCAGTCAATGAGCAGTTCTTC
CASSAQLAVNEQFF
>TRBV20-1|.|15|many|TRBJ1-3
TGCAGTGCTGAGGAGACGGAGGGAGTGGGAAACACCATATATTTT
CSAEETEGVGNTIYF
>TRBV7-6|.|16|.|TRBJ1-1
TGTGCCAGCAGCTTAGCGCTTGGAGGGAAGGACACTGAAGCTTTCTTT
CASSLALGGKDTEAFF
>TRBV12-3/TRBV12-4|TRBD1|13|.|TRBJ2-1
TGTGCCAACGGACAGGACATCTACAATGAGCAGTTCTTC
CANGQDIYNEQFF
>TRBV9|.|19|.|TRBJ1-5
TGTGCCAGCTGTTCCACCAGGGTGCGGGAAGGGGACTCGAATCAGCCCCAGCATTTT
CASCSTRVREGDSNQPQHF
>TRBV15|.|13|.|TRBJ1-1
TGTGCCACCAGCCCGGGGGGGGGGACTGAAGCTTTCTTT
CATSPGGGTEAFF
>TRBV4-1|.|15|.|TRBJ1-4
TGCGCCAGCAGCCCTAGGGGGGGATCTAATGAAAAACTGTTTTTT
CASSPRGGSNEKLFF
>TRBV27|.|13|few|TRBJ2-2
TGTGCCAGCAGTCCCTTGTTGGCCGGGGAGCTGTTTTTT
CASSPLLAGELFF
>TRBV27|TRBD1|12|few|TRBJ2-4
TGTGCCAGCAGTTTGGCAGGGGGTCCCCAGTACTTC
CASSLAGGPQYF
>TRBV4-1|.|13|many|TRBJ2-7
TGCGCCAGCAGCTCACGGACTGACACAGACAGGTACTTC
CASSSRTDTDRYF
>TRBV12-3/TRBV12-4|.|15|few|TRBJ2-5
TGTGCCAGCAGGGGCCCCGGCATGGGTGCGGAGACCCAGTACTTC
CASRGPGMGAETQYF
>TRBV27|.|14|few|TRBJ2-3
TGTGCCAGCAGTTTGTTGGGTACCTCAGATACGCAGTATTTT
CASSLLGTSDTQYF
>TRBV20-1|.|13|.|TRBJ2-3
TGCAGTGCTAGAACCTGGGGCACAGATACGCAGTATTTT
CSARTWGTDTQYF
>TRBV7-6|TRBD1|17|.|TRBJ1-2
TGTGCCAGCAGCCCCGGGACAGGGGCCCTGAGAATCTATGGCTACACCTTC
CASSPGTGALRIYGYTF
>TRBV4-2|.|15|few|TRBJ2-1
TGTGCCAGCAGCCAAGACAGGGGCGGCTACAATGAGCAGTTCTTC
CASSQDRGGYNEQFF